The clone carrying this TCR beta chain has a single count. Its antigen remains unidentified. Researchers ran the PCR with 60 Vbeta and 13 Jbeta primers. TCRdb's table, derived via immunoSEQ multiplex PCR, lists solely in-frame clones and lacks some. This table has about 160,000 clones, about 81% appearing once. These data are taken from a study of cytomegalovirus exposure and HLA in healthy donors. Across the whole study: From donors who were HLA-typed, an early data release held 80 million to 95 million unique TCRs. General study findings and limits: Donors belonging to an Asian-associated ancestry cluster reportedly showed fewer N-insertions in productive TCRs than the approximately 640-donor mean, according to what a later analysis found. V- and J-gene trimming of TCR beta was linked (in a later analysis) to a missense DCLRE1C variant.

J gave up 2 bases and V 3 bases, and 5 bases lay outside the gene matches. The CDR3 totals 15 residues. V usage is TRBV23-1 and J usage is TRBJ2-5, with 8 bases identical to TRBD1. TRBV23-1 is flagged as an ORF with uncertain function. Sequencing was carried out using PBMCs. This sequence originates from a woman in her late teens or twenties in good health and CMV-seronegative. The DNA of the CDR3 is TGCGCCAGCAGTCACCCTGACAGGGGTCAAGAGACCCAGTACTTC. Encoded protein: CASSHPDRGQETQYF.